The rows below give T cell receptor beta chains drawn from one sample of a study of cytomegalovirus exposure and HLA in healthy donors. Profiling relied on immunoSEQ multiplex PCR, and the TCRdb table lists in-frame clones only, not all of them. The repertoire holds roughly 100,000 clones, with 76% as singletons. Sequencing used PBMCs. Every receptor here comes from a woman younger than 35 in good health and CMV-seropositive. CDR3s leave out the opening cysteine and the closing phenylalanine or tryptophan. D genes are given only for firm matches.

V gene: TRBV10-3
D gene: -
J gene: TRBJ2-5
CDR3 protein: AISDPRPGETQY

V gene: TRBV6-5
D gene: TRBD1
J gene: TRBJ1-5
CDR3 protein: ASRQYRGLDQPQH

V gene: TRBV2
D gene: -
J gene: TRBJ2-7
CDR3 protein: ASSVARLNEQY

V gene: TRBV5-1
D gene: -
J gene: TRBJ2-7
CDR3 protein: ASSSGQGGYEQY

V gene: TRBV2
D gene: -
J gene: TRBJ2-7
CDR3 protein: ASKERYGSYEQY

V gene: TRBV19
D gene: -
J gene: TRBJ1-1
CDR3 protein: ASGADW

V gene: TRBV6-1
D gene: TRBD1
J gene: TRBJ2-5
CDR3 protein: ASSEGATGVETQY

V gene: TRBV6-1
D gene: TRBD1
J gene: TRBJ1-4
CDR3 protein: ASTRGGQFNEKLF

V gene: TRBV6-6
D gene: -
J gene: TRBJ2-7
CDR3 protein: ASQRTLTSYEQY

V gene: TRBV10-3
D gene: TRBD1
J gene: TRBJ1-1
CDR3 protein: AIRGQGTTEAF

V gene: TRBV7-9
D gene: TRBD2
J gene: TRBJ2-3
CDR3 protein: ASSTLAGGSTDTQY

V gene: TRBV6-4
D gene: -
J gene: TRBJ2-3
CDR3 protein: ASSEGSGSTDTQY

V gene: TRBV28
D gene: TRBD1
J gene: TRBJ1-6
CDR3 protein: ASSWGTEENSPLH

V gene: TRBV19
D gene: TRBD1
J gene: TRBJ1-2
CDR3 protein: ASTGPGTGNGYT